This T cell receptor (beta chain) was identified in a study of blood T cells in healthy people across ages (dated by TCRdb to about 2015). Concerning the study at large: Template switching captured roughly one uniquely barcoded TCR beta cDNA molecule per two T cells in model experiments. To track age-related changes in TCR beta repertoire diversity, the study relied on deep sequencing normalized with unique cDNA molecular identifiers. Donors were grouped into four age groups: young (average roughly 17 years), middle-aged (roughly 38), aged (about 59) and long-lived (just over 80). Donors of different ages were randomly distributed across sequencing lanes to avoid experimental bias. Using the same blood draw, the study looked at two additional independent replicas of 1 million unique cDNA reads for two donors, one aged 18 to 30 and the other aged 80 or older.

The approximately 40 donors, aged about 6 to 95 years, were systemically healthy Caucasian individuals from Russia. Each donor gave 8 to 10 milliliters of peripheral blood, collected into EDTA-treated Vacutainer tubes. Ficoll-Paque density-gradient centrifugation was used to isolate PBMCs, with at least 6 million per sample. Total RNA, at least 6 micrograms per sample, was extracted from PBMCs with Trizol reagent. For every donor, flow cytometry on a PBMC aliquot measured the percentage of naive CD45RAhigh/CD27high T cells. This clonotype was found a few times. The antigen it binds to is not known. No qualities accompany the bases; no much larger clone lies one base away. The library was obtained by 5' RACE. Reads for this sample came from an Illumina HiSeq 2500. A second roughly 6 to 11 cycle PCR used a sample-barcoded 5' primer and a J-beta primer mix. A unique molecular identifier was introduced onto each TCR beta cDNA molecule by a template-switch 5' adaptor carrying 12 random nucleotides. Each sample yielded at least 2.5 million CDR3-containing paired-end reads. First-strand cDNA was synthesized from all RNA with the Mint cDNA synthesis kit, primed by a TRBC-specific oligonucleotide. Following uracil-DNA glycosylase treatment, a first 18-cycle PCR with universal primers M1SS and BC2_uni_R was performed on all cDNA. On the study's bioinformatics: For normalization, 1 million high-quality reads were randomly selected from each sample, with every read carrying a distinct molecular identifier. Instead of being binned into consensus sequences, reads that shared molecular identifiers were thrown out. MiTCR, set to a Q25 quality threshold and the strictest error-elimination algorithm, was used for CDR3 identification, clonotype clustering and error correction. A nonparametric unseen species model with Euler transformation was used to estimate a lower bound on total TCR beta diversity. Through fastp at Q25 and MiXCR, TCRdb rebuilt clones from the public reads, retaining in-frame beta chains. Under each unique CDR3 protein, matching rows form one entry showing the most common genes and DNA. For this entry, the V and J calls and clone size follow TCRdb and not the study's own pipeline. Here the sample has just over 1 million distinct CDR3 sequences; around 43% occur a single time. The ten top clones hold approximately 20% of the sample.

The germline V gene supplies CDR1 MDHEN and CDR2 SYDVKM. The CDR3 holds 14 amino acids from the cysteine to the phenylalanine. The entry retains the CDR3 DNA only, 42 bases that are in frame from base 1. The trim is 5 bases for V and 5 bases for J, with a gap of 15 bases between the germline ends. General study outcomes and caveats: Donor CMV infection status was unknown, potentially confounding age-related changes in expanded clonotypes. The percentage of naive T cells measured by flow cytometry correlated strongly with observed TCR beta diversity. Since profiling was done on bulk unsorted PBMCs, naive and antigen-experienced compartments could not be conclusively compared. Estimates of total diversity based on one million sequenced T cells were considered lower bounds and underestimates. As age increased, observed TCR beta diversity per million T cells dropped in a roughly linear way, and a significant reduction was already evident by age approximately 40. Compared with the aged group, the long-lived group had more naive CD4+ T cells, fewer expanded clones and increased TCR diversity, suggesting age selection.

This sequence uses TRBV28 and TRBJ2-5; a confident D gene designation cannot be given. The TCR comes from a woman aged 55 to 70 in good health. The source material was blood. Here is the DNA: TGTGCCAGCAGTCCCCCCCTGGGAAGTGAGACCCAGTACTTC. Its protein is CASSPPLGSETQYF. Beyond the CDR3, the reference TRBV28 and TRBJ2-5 genes provide the residues; the full variable domain reads: DVKVTQSSRYLVKRTGEKVFLECVQDMDHENMFWYRQDPGLGLRLIYFSYDVKMKEKGDIPEGYSVSREKKERFSLILESASTNQTSMYLCASSPPLGSETQYFGPGTRLLVL.